One sample yielded the 8 T cell receptor beta chains listed below, sequenced in a study of control samples from healthy donors and cancer patients (dated by TCRdb to 2018 to 2021). Library prep was done by the immunoSEQ multiplex PCR assay. The clones in this table, taken by TCRdb from immuneACCESS, are in-frame only. Not every clone is retained; where verified, under half of the shortfall comes from an unresolved V gene, and the cause of the rest is unknown. The table for this sample shows roughly 190,000 clones. Of the sample, approximately 2.2% is held by the ten largest clones. The specimen sequenced was blood. These receptors originate from a woman in her 30s in good health.

The chain recombines TRBV6-5 with TRBJ2-3; unclear D gene. CDR3 length: 14 residues. In germline, CDR1 is MNHEY, CDR2 SVGAGI. V lost 4 bases to trimming and J lost 0 bases, with 8 bases between them. The CDR3 here is CASSFYGSTDTQYF. CDR3 sequence (DNA): TGTGCCAGCAGTTTTTACGGAAGCACAGATACGCAGTATTTT.

The rearrangement links TRBV28 to TRBJ2-3; 7 bases line up with TRBD2. V was pared by 3 bases and J by 1 base, with 4 bases of the junction left unmatched. The CDR3 sequence is 15 residues long. Germline assignment: CDR1 MDHEN and CDR2 SYDVKM. The DNA for the CDR3 is TGTGCCAGCAGTTTGGGTAGCGGGCGCACAGATACGCAGTATTTT. Translation: CASSLGSGRTDTQYF.

The CDR3 loop reads CASSSHQGSIQYF. In nucleotides, the CDR3 is TGTGCCAGCAGCTCCCATCAGGGGAGCATTCAGTACTTC. The rearrangement links TRBV14 to TRBJ2-4; possibly TRBD1 for D (6 bases). The V end lost 5 bases, the J end lost 9 bases, and 14 bases lay between the germline ends. In germline, CDR1 is SGHDN, CDR2 FVKESK. CDR3 length equals 13 residues.

The V and J genes are TRBV12-3 or TRBV12-4 and TRBJ1-1; D ambiguous. CDR3 length equals 12 residues. The V end lost 6 bases, the J end lost 0 bases, and 5 bases lay between the germline ends. CDR3 protein: CASRMMNTEAFF. In nucleotides, the CDR3 is TGTGCCAGCAGAATGATGAACACTGAAGCTTTCTTT.

V and J are TRBV4-3 and TRBJ1-1, with 7 bases aligning to TRBD1. The length of the CDR3 is 14 residues. Germline V CDR1 and CDR2: LGHNA, YSLEER. The junction had 4 bases not matched to a gene; V was cut back by 1 base and J by 5 bases. CDR3 loop: CASSQGDSWTEAFF. The DNA for the CDR3 is TGCGCCAGCAGCCAAGGGGACAGTTGGACTGAAGCTTTCTTT.

The V and J genes are TRBV7-8 and TRBJ1-2; no clear D. The V end was cut by 5 bases, the J end by 0 bases, with 10 bases between. The CDR3 covers 14 residues. Germline CDR1 reads SGHVS; CDR2 reads FQNEAQ. This CDR3 is CASSQAGANYGYTF. The CDR3 nucleotides read TGTGCCAGCAGCCAGGCCGGTGCTAACTATGGCTACACCTTC. Supplemented by reference TRBV7-8 and TRBJ1-2, the full variable domain reads GAGVSQSPRYKVAKRGQDVALRCDPISGHVSLFWYQQALGQGPEFLTYFQNEAQLDKSGLPSDRFFAERPEGSVSTLKIQRTQQEDSAVYLCASSQAGANYGYTFGSGTRLTVV.

The V call is TRBV5-1, the J call TRBJ2-5, with TRBD2 matching over 9 bases. This CDR3 has 16 residues. Germline loops: CDR1 SGHRS, CDR2 YFSETQ. V was clipped by 0 bases and J by 1 base; unmatched bases: 4. CDR3 in amino acids: CASSLAVSGGQETQYF. In DNA form, the CDR3 reads TGCGCCAGCAGCTTGGCCGTTAGCGGGGGCCAAGAGACCCAGTACTTC.

The J gene is TRBJ1-5, the V gene TRBV6-1; unclear D gene. The CDR3 loop spans 15 amino acids. Trimming cost V 1 base and J 0 bases, with 7 bases left between them. Per germline, CDR1 MNHNS and CDR2 SASEGT. CDR3 protein: CASSEEGRSNQPQHF. CDR3 coding DNA: TGTGCCAGCAGTGAAGAAGGCCGTAGCAATCAGCCCCAGCATTTT.